The 19 T cell receptor beta chains presented below share a single source sample, sequenced in a study of metastatic and nonmetastatic thyroid tumors. TCRdb reanalyzed the PCR reads with MiXCR. The sample has about 11,000 clones; around 30% are singletons. Each patient came to thyroid surgery without any prior treatment (of any kind). Sequencing was done on a sample of tumor tissue. The receptor set was obtained from a female donor with papillary thyroid cancer or a benign thyroid nodule (not recorded which). Some clones in this sample may be carry-over from other donors' samples.

This clone was recorded a few times. The rearrangement uses TRBV6-1 and TRBJ2-3, with TRBD2 as a possible D gene (5 bases). The germline V gene encodes CDR1 MNHNS and CDR2 SASEGT. Trimming took off 8 bases at V and 4 bases at J, with 13 bases between the two ends. The CDR3 has 13 residues. The CDR3 DNA sequence: TGTGCCAGCGGCACGAGGCGGGCAGATACGCAGTATTTT. Its translation: CASGTRRADTQYF.

The V call is TRBV3-1, the J call TRBJ2-7; the match to TRBD1 covers 9 bases. J lost 2 bases, V lost 3 bases, and 2 bases had no gene match. Germline V gene lookup returns CDR1 LGHDT and CDR2 YNNKEL (reference sequence). The CDR3 length is 14 residues. In DNA form, the CDR3 reads TGTGCCAGCAGCCATTGGGACAGGGCCTACGAGCAGTACTTC. This encodes CASSHWDRAYEQYF.

The chain combines TRBV5-1 with TRBJ2-3, with TRBD2 matching 9 bases. The V segment lost 7 bases and the J segment 1 base; nucleotides outside the gene matches: 10. Germline CDR1 SGHRS, CDR2 YFSETQ. This CDR3 spans 16 amino acids. This CDR3 is CASSASTSGGTDTQYF. Here the CDR3 DNA reads TGCGCCAGCTCAGCTTCGACTAGCGGAGGCACAGATACGCAGTATTTT.

By frequency in the sample, this clone is medium-sized. This chain connects TRBV11-1 to TRBJ2-7; 10 bases fit TRBD2. Germline V CDR1 and CDR2: SGHAT, FQDESV (reference sequence). The CDR3 covers 14 residues. Trimming cost V 3 bases and J 3 bases; bases outside gene matches: 2. The CDR3 loop reads CASSFSSGGYEQYF. Here the CDR3 DNA reads TGTGCCAGCAGCTTTTCTAGCGGGGGCTACGAGCAGTACTTC.

As regards this clone: Since a much larger clone is just one base distant, this may be a read error. The chain uses TRBV11-3 and TRBJ2-7; 10 bases are a match to TRBD1. Germline V gives CDR1 SGHNT, CDR2 YENEEA. The CDR3 consists of 13 residues. The CDR3 spells CASSFGQGDDQYF. The CDR3, as DNA: TGTGCCAGCAGCTTCGGACAGGGGGACGATCAGTACTTC. The whole variable domain, filled in from reference TRBV11-3 and TRBJ2-7, reads EAGVVQSPRYKIIEKKQPVAFWCNPISGHNTLYWYLQNLGQGPELLIRYENEEAVDDSQLPKDRFSAERLKGVDSTLKIQPAELGDSAVYLCASSFGQGDDQYFGPGTRLTVT.

The J gene is TRBJ2-3, the V gene TRBV20-1, with D perhaps matching TRBD2 (6 bases). The germline V and J ends were trimmed by 1 base and 0 bases, with 8 bases remaining between them. This CDR3 has 14 amino acids. The germline gives CDR1 DFQATT, CDR2 SNEGSKA (reference sequence). The CDR3 bases are TGCAGTGCTAGAGGGGGGACTAGCACAGATACGCAGTATTTT. Translated: CSARGGTSTDTQYF.

This clone was counted many times. The V call is TRBV29-1, the J call TRBJ2-1, with D tentatively TRBD2 (5 bases). Germline CDR1 SQVTM, CDR2 ANQGSEA. The CDR3 runs 14 residues. V lost 3 bases to trimming and J lost 0 bases, with 9 bases between them. CDR3 sequence: CSVDAGRSYNEQFF. Here the CDR3 DNA reads TGCAGCGTTGATGCGGGCCGCTCCTACAATGAGCAGTTCTTC.

This clone was found once. This chain connects TRBV30 to TRBJ2-7; no clear D gene. CDR1 and CDR2 (germline): GTSNPN, SVGIG (reference sequence). V lost 1 base, J lost 4 bases, and 5 bases lay in between. CDR3 size: 11 residues. Here the CDR3 reads CAWSGQYEQYF. As DNA, the CDR3 is TGTGCCTGGAGTGGACAATACGAGCAGTACTTC.

This chain uses TRBV18 with TRBJ2-7; 8 nucleotides match TRBD1. The CDR3 extends over 14 amino acids. V lost 8 bases and J lost 5; bases outside the gene matches: 11. Per germline, CDR1 KGHSH and CDR2 LQKENI. The CDR3, as DNA: TGTGCCAGCGAACAGGGGGGTATTAACGACGAGCAGTACTTC. It specifies CASEQGGINDEQYF.

The V gene is TRBV27, the J gene TRBJ2-7; 9 nucleotides align to TRBD2. CDR3 length: 16 residues. With 6 bases clipped from V and 4 bases from J, the junction kept 13 bases outside the gene matches. CDR1 and CDR2 (germline): MNHEY, SMNVEV (reference sequence). The CDR3 DNA follows: TGTGCCAGCAGCTATAGCGGGAGCCACTCTGGATACGAGCAGTACTTC. This gives the protein CASSYSGSHSGYEQYF.

This clone was counted at least ten times. The CDR3 nucleotides read TGTGCCAGCAGTGAAATCGTGGTTGGGGTAACCGAAAACATTCAGTACTTC. Encoded protein: CASSEIVVGVTENIQYF. This chain uses TRBV2 with TRBJ2-4; no clear D gene. Germline V CDR1 and CDR2: SNHLY, FYNNEI. The CDR3 contains 17 residues. Trimming took 2 bases from V and 5 from J, leaving 19 bases between them.

This clone rates as large. J is TRBJ1-2 and V is TRBV20-1; D gene uncertain. V was clipped by 2 bases and J by 0 bases, with 7 bases between them. CDR1 and CDR2 (germline): DFQATT, SNEGSKA (reference sequence). This CDR3 has 13 residues. The CDR3 DNA reads as TGCAGTGCTAGATCCGCCTCTAACTATGGCTACACCTTC. It is translated as CSARSASNYGYTF.

This clone is categorized as medium-sized (0.01 to 0.1%). A much larger clone lies a single base off, so this may be a read error. Other DNA sequences within the sample encode an identical CDR3. The gene calls are TRBV5-1 and TRBJ1-2; D is unresolved. Germline V gene data show CDR1 as SGHRS and CDR2 as YFSETQ. This CDR3 has 14 residues. This chain's CDR3 is CASSLEGSGYDYTF. The CDR3 DNA follows: TGCGCCAGCAGCCTAGAAGGTTCGGGCTATGACTACACCTTC.

This clone appeared a few times. This chain joins TRBV12-5 and TRBJ1-5; a possible D gene is TRBD1 (6 bases). Trimming left V 1 base short and J 6 bases short, with 7 bases between. The CDR3 extends over 13 amino acids. CDR1 and CDR2 (germline): LGHNT, FRNRAP. The CDR3 region has the DNA TGTGCTAGTGGTTTGGGGACAGTTCAGCCCCAGCATTTT. Protein: CASGLGTVQPQHF.

This clone is labeled medium-sized. V is TRBV7-2 and J is TRBJ2-1, with TRBD2 identical over 7 bases. The CDR3 is 15 residues long. V lost 8 bases, J lost 9 bases, and 16 bases stayed unmatched. Looked up from germline, CDR1 is SGHTA and CDR2 is FQGNSA. The CDR3 reads CASSGGTPGGVEQFF. CDR3 nucleotides: TGTGCCAGCTCCGGGGGGACCCCGGGAGGAGTTGAGCAGTTCTTC.

This clone turned up a few times. The V gene is TRBV6-1, the J gene TRBJ1-3; D gene uncertain. Trimming removed 7 bases from V and 3 bases from J, with 19 bases in between. Germline-derived CDR1 and CDR2 are MNHNS and SASEGT. This CDR3 is built from 16 residues. CDR3 DNA: TGTGCCAGCATTCTACGACTGGCGCTCTTTGGAAACACCATATATTTT. It codes for CASILRLALFGNTIYF.

The V gene is TRBV7-9, the J gene TRBJ1-1; TRBD1 agrees at 10 bases. There are 15 residues in the CDR3. Trimming took 1 base from V and 3 from J; bases not matched to a gene: 2. Per germline, CDR1 SEHNR and CDR2 FQNEAQ (reference sequence). The CDR3 coding sequence is TGTGCCAGCAGCTTAGGGGGGACAGGGGACACTGAAGCTTTCTTT. The encoded protein is CASSLGGTGDTEAFF.

By frequency in the sample, this clone is medium-sized. Its ends do not fully match the called genes, so a read error is possible. The rearrangement joins TRBV9 to TRBJ2-1; weak D call: TRBD2 (5 bases). The CDR3 has 14 amino acids. Per the germline V gene, CDR1 is SGDLS and CDR2 is YYNGEE. Here the CDR3 reads CASSVVGDDKEQFF. DNA for the CDR3: TGTGCCAGCAGCGTAGTCGGGGATGACAAGGAGCAGTTCTTC.

This clone appeared many times. The V call is TRBV5-4, the J call TRBJ1-1, with D uncertain. Germline V CDR1 and CDR2: SGHNT, YYREEE (reference sequence). The CDR3 loop spans 16 amino acids. With 2 bases removed from V and 3 bases from J, the gap between germline ends came to 17 bases. The CDR3 region has the DNA TGTGCCAGCAGCTTATCCCCAGCCAGGATTTACACTGAAGCTTTCTTT. It specifies CASSLSPARIYTEAFF.